The clone carrying this T cell receptor beta chain has ten or more counts. Its antigen is currently unknown. These data come from a study of T-cell reconstitution after alpha-beta-depleted transplantation in children. CDR1 and CDR2 (germline): SGDLS, YYNGEE. Trimming removed 0 bases at V and 3 bases at J, with 10 bases between. The CDR3 has 14 residues. TCRbeta library preparation incorporated unique molecular identifiers. MiXCR, run by TCRdb on the PCR reads, gives a single entry per CDR3 protein. The sample yields hundreds of thousands of distinct CDR3 sequences, roughly 7.8% seen once. Points from the study as a whole: Several hundred expanded graft clones reportedly were the source of alpha-beta T cells about two months after transplant. From surviving recipient T cells and thymic progenitors came the high day-60 TCRbeta diversity observed in some patients. Newly produced T cells mostly provided counts and TCRbeta diversity after one year, as hyperexpanded clones declined.

This clonotype originated in a female patient under 10 years old who had a stem cell transplant for Fanconi anemia, so the T cells may come from the graft donor. J is TRBJ2-7 and V is TRBV9; D is undetermined. The sample consisted of peripheral blood, taken 360 days after TCRalphabeta/CD19-depleted stem cell transplant. CDR3 sequence (DNA): TGTGCCAGCAGCGTAGCTCCCGACAACTACGAGCAGTACTTC. This sequence encodes CASSVAPDNYEQYF.